The 2 T cell receptor beta chains reported below all come from one sample, sequenced in a study of blood T cell repertoires in COVID-19. Profiled with immunoSEQ multiplex PCR; TCRdb holds only in-frame clones, not every one. This table holds around 130,000 clones, roughly 80% found once. The sequencing input was peripheral blood. The receptor source for this set is a human donor in a cohort sampled during active COVID-19.

The V and J genes are TRBV7-2 and TRBJ1-1; weak D call: TRBD1 (5 bases). V was shortened by 1 base and J by 5 bases, with 11 bases between the two germline ends. This CDR3 has 14 amino acids. Germline V gene lookup returns CDR1 SGHTA and CDR2 FQGNSA. This chain's CDR3 is CASSLVGGRTEAFF. CDR3 bases: TGTGCCAGCAGCTTAGTGGGGGGAAGGACTGAAGCTTTCTTT.

V is TRBV11-2 and J is TRBJ1-2, with 9 bases aligning to TRBD1. Germline-derived CDR1 and CDR2 are SGHAT and FQNNGV. J lost 7 bases, V lost 0 bases, and 9 bases had no gene match. The CDR3 has 16 amino acids. CDR3 amino acids: CASSLERTGVFGGYTF. CDR3 sequence (DNA): TGTGCCAGCAGCTTAGAGAGGACAGGGGTTTTTGGTGGCTACACCTTC.